The 26 T cell receptor beta chains below come from one sample, sequenced in a study of vaccination and CD4 T cells after COVID-19. At the Johns Hopkins FTIC core, DNA taken from cultured CD4+ T cells was sequenced by way of the Oncomine TCR Beta short-read assay. Genomic DNA from cultured CD4+ T cells was extracted. Using its own MiXCR run on the PCR reads, TCRdb lists one record per CDR3 protein. The table lists more than 10,000 distinct CDR3 sequences, 30% to 45% of them singletons. Their specific antigens are unknown. The sample's treatment: approximately 11-day PBMC culture with coronavirus spike peptide pools or control peptides (ViraFEST assay). An unexposed donor provided the CD4+ T cells, which were collected before the COVID-19 pandemic (2011-2018). Material for sequencing was CD4+ T cells from blood, cultured in vitro. All receptors derive from a human donor in good health.

This clonotype was found a few times. The CDR3 region is CSVENGNTGELFF. Here the CDR3 DNA reads TGCAGCGTTGAAAACGGGAACACCGGGGAGCTGTTTTTT. The chain employs TRBV29-1 and TRBJ2-2; D remains unclear. Germline CDR1 and CDR2: SQVTM and ANQGSEA. CDR3 length: 13 amino acids. Between the trimmed V and J ends, which lost 2 bases and 1 base, there was a span of 5 bases.

This chain connects TRBV28 to TRBJ2-2, with D perhaps TRBD1 (5 bases). Germline CDR1 reads MDHEN; CDR2 reads SYDVKM. Between the trimmed V and J ends, which lost 5 bases and 1 base, there was a span of 8 bases. The CDR3 runs to 14 residues. The CDR3 DNA reads TGTGCCAGCAGTCCTACAGGGAACACCGGGGAGCTGTTTTTT. Its translation is CASSPTGNTGELFF.

J is TRBJ2-6 and V is TRBV6-5; D not resolved. The CDR3 covers 16 residues. The ends were cut back, 0 bases at V and 5 bases at J, with 11 bases in the middle. Germline V gives CDR1 MNHEY, CDR2 SVGAGI. In nucleotides, the CDR3 is TGTGCCAGCAGTTACTCGGTCCAAACTTGGGCCAACGTCCTGACTTTC. Its translation is CASSYSVQTWANVLTF.

The CDR3, as DNA: TGTGCCAGCAGAAATACAGGAGTTAGCTACGAGCAGTACTTC. Translation: CASRNTGVSYEQYF. The chain combines TRBV28 with TRBJ2-7; a weak D match, TRBD1 (5 bases). Trimming removed 6 bases from V and 3 bases from J, with 15 bases in between. CDR3 length equals 14 residues. Germline values: CDR1 MDHEN, CDR2 SYDVKM.

This clonotype was detected a few times. The rearrangement joins TRBV24-1 to TRBJ2-3; 9 bases agree with TRBD2. This CDR3 has 15 residues. Per the germline V gene, CDR1 is KGHDR and CDR2 is SFDVKD. The J segment lost 6 bases and the V segment lost 0 bases, leaving 3 bases of the junction unmatched. Written as DNA, the CDR3 is TGTGCCACCAGTGATTTGGACGGACTAGCGGATACGCAGTATTTT. Translating gives CATSDLDGLADTQYF.

The rearrangement joins TRBV4-3 to TRBJ1-1, with D possibly being TRBD1 (5 bases). This CDR3 is 15 amino acids long. Germline V gene lookup returns CDR1 LGHNA and CDR2 YSLEER. The V end was cut by 4 bases, the J end by 5 bases, with 17 bases between. The CDR3 protein is CASSPGGYGDTEAFF. DNA of the CDR3: TGCGCCAGCAGCCCCGGGGGGTACGGGGATACTGAAGCTTTCTTT.

This clonotype was seen only a few times. The chain has TRBV7-9 and TRBJ2-5; 9 positions match TRBD2. The germline V gene encodes CDR1 SEHNR and CDR2 FQNEAQ (reference sequence). This CDR3 spans 15 amino acids. The trim removed 3 bases at V and 2 bases at J, leaving 4 bases unmatched. CDR3 protein: CASSFGTSIQETQYF. The CDR3 nucleotides are TGTGCCAGCAGCTTCGGGACTAGCATACAAGAGACCCAGTACTTC.

V usage is TRBV6-5 and J usage is TRBJ1-1; 9 bases are shared with TRBD1. This CDR3 has 16 residues. V dropped 6 bases and J dropped 1; count of bases not matched to a gene: 9. In germline, CDR1 is MNHEY, CDR2 SVGAGI. The CDR3 protein is CASSYGGTGRNTEAFF. Here the CDR3 DNA reads TGTGCCAGCAGCTACGGGGGGACAGGGAGGAACACTGAAGCTTTCTTT.

V and J are TRBV20-1 and TRBJ2-2, with 15 bases lining up with TRBD2. The CDR3 runs to 17 residues. The germline gives CDR1 DFQATT, CDR2 SNEGSKA (reference sequence). Germline trimming cut 5 bases from V and 0 bases from J; bases unmatched to any gene: 4. In DNA, the CDR3 is TGCAGTGCTCCAGGGACTAGCGGGAGGCCGAACACCGGGGAGCTGTTTTTT. Protein product: CSAPGTSGRPNTGELFF.

This clonotype was counted between two and nine times. The genes are TRBV4-1 and TRBJ1-1; D not certain. Trimming stripped 6 bases from V and 3 bases from J, with 11 bases between. The CDR3 is 13 residues long. CDR1 is MGHRA and CDR2 is YSYEKL in the germline V gene. The CDR3 sequence is CASRHAGDTEAFF. The CDR3 DNA reads TGCGCCAGCAGACACGCCGGTGACACTGAAGCTTTCTTT.

The CDR3 DNA follows: TGTGCCAGCAGTTACTCGTTTGGCATGAACACTGAAGCTTTCTTT. It encodes CASSYSFGMNTEAFF. The rearrangement links TRBV6-2 or TRBV6-3 to TRBJ1-1; unclear D gene. This CDR3 is built from 15 residues. With 0 bases removed from V and 0 bases from J, the gap between germline ends came to 8 bases. CDR1 MNHEY and CDR2 SVGEGT come from the germline V gene.

The V gene is TRBV20-1, the J gene TRBJ2-5; 9 bases agree with TRBD1. This CDR3 spans 14 amino acids. Germline V CDR1 and CDR2: DFQATT, SNEGSKA (reference sequence). J gave up 5 bases and V 2 bases, and 6 bases lay outside the gene matches. DNA for the CDR3: TGCAGTGCTAGATCCGGGACAGGGTGGGAGACCCAGTACTTC. Amino acid sequence: CSARSGTGWETQYF.

This chain uses TRBV20-1 with TRBJ1-5, with TRBD1 matching 7 bases. The CDR3 has 14 amino acids. The trim removed 4 bases at V and 4 bases at J, leaving 7 bases unmatched. Germline CDR1 is DFQATT and CDR2 is SNEGSKA (reference sequence). The CDR3 DNA reads as TGCAGTGCTAACCAGGACAGGCAAAATCAGCCCCAGCATTTT. Translation: CSANQDRQNQPQHF.

This clonotype came up a few times. The CDR3 bases are TGTGCCAGCAGTGGCACAGGGTCAGGACAGCCCCAGCATTTT. This encodes CASSGTGSGQPQHF. The chain couples TRBV28 to TRBJ1-5; D might be TRBD1 (6 bases). Trimming cost V 5 bases and J 7 bases, with 15 bases left between them. This CDR3 is built from 14 residues. The germline V gene encodes CDR1 MDHEN and CDR2 SYDVKM. Full variable domain (remainder filled in from reference TRBV28 and TRBJ1-5): DVKVTQSSRYLVKRTGEKVFLECVQDMDHENMFWYRQDPGLGLRLIYFSYDVKMKEKGDIPEGYSVSREKKERFSLILESASTNQTSMYLCASSGTGSGQPQHFGDGTRLSIL.

This clonotype was found once. This chain links TRBV4-3 with TRBJ2-3, with TRBD2 matching over 8 bases. Germline-derived CDR1 and CDR2 are LGHNA and YSLEER. J gave up 1 base and V 4 bases, and 10 bases lay outside the gene matches. The CDR3 sequence is 17 residues long. CDR3 nucleotides: TGCGCCAGCAGCCCCCTGAGGGGACTAGATGGCACAGATACGCAGTATTTT. Translated: CASSPLRGLDGTDTQYF.

The chain links TRBV11-3 to TRBJ2-1; unclear D gene. The CDR3 is made up of 16 amino acids. Per germline, CDR1 SGHNT and CDR2 YENEEA. Trimming pared 0 bases from V and 1 base from J, leaving 10 bases between. The CDR3 DNA follows: TGTGCCAGCAGCTTAGAGGCAGGTGGTTCCTACAATGAGCAGTTCTTC. Translated, it gives CASSLEAGGSYNEQFF.

This clonotype has more than one count but fewer than ten. The CDR3 DNA reads TGTGCCAGCAATGACCCGGTGAATGAGCAGTTCTTC. Translation: CASNDPVNEQFF. The gene calls are TRBV6-2 or TRBV6-3 and TRBJ2-1, with D hard to call. The CDR3 consists of 12 residues. The germline gives CDR1 MNHEY, CDR2 SVGEGT. Between the trimmed V and J ends, which lost 7 bases and 7 bases, there was a span of 11 bases.

A few counts support this clonotype. The chain carries TRBV6-1 and TRBJ2-5; 9 bases agree with TRBD1. J gave up 5 bases and V 7 bases, and 14 bases lay outside the gene matches. Germline-derived CDR1 and CDR2 are MNHNS and SASEGT. The CDR3 runs 16 residues. CDR3 loop: CASTRPAWTGDETQYF. The CDR3 DNA sequence: TGTGCCAGCACCCGACCCGCCTGGACAGGGGATGAGACCCAGTACTTC.

This chain uses TRBV29-1 with TRBJ2-1, with 14 positions matching TRBD2. CDR1 and CDR2 (germline): SQVTM, ANQGSEA. The CDR3 runs to 16 residues. J lost 3 bases, V lost 4 bases, and 5 bases had no gene match. CDR3 nucleotides: TGCAGCGTTGGTGGGACTAGCGGGAGCTACTACAATGAGCAGTTCTTC. Its protein product is CSVGGTSGSYYNEQFF.

The rearrangement uses TRBV6-2 or TRBV6-3 and TRBJ2-3; D may be TRBD2 (6 bases). The V gene lost 11 bases and the J gene lost 4 bases, with 19 bases spanning the gap. Germline V gene lookup returns CDR1 MNHEY and CDR2 SVGEGT. The CDR3 has 14 amino acids. CDR3 in amino acids: CAGRPAGRSDTQYF. The CDR3, as DNA: TGTGCCGGGCGTCCGGCGGGAAGGTCAGATACGCAGTATTTT.

The chain combines TRBV4-1 with TRBJ2-3; 8 positions agree with TRBD2. This CDR3 contains 15 residues. The germline gives CDR1 MGHRA, CDR2 YSYEKL. V was pared by 1 base and J by 8 bases, with 8 bases of the junction left unmatched. The CDR3 loop is CASSQALTSAATQYF. CDR3 DNA: TGCGCCAGCAGCCAAGCTTTGACTAGCGCAGCTACGCAGTATTTT.

This chain connects TRBV10-3 to TRBJ1-5; no clear D gene. V lost 8 bases, J lost 5 bases, and 19 bases lay in between. CDR1 ENHRY and CDR2 SYGVKD come from the germline V gene. The CDR3 length is 15 residues. CDR3 region: CAIGDGGNEDQPQHF. The DNA of the CDR3 is TGTGCCATCGGCGATGGAGGGAACGAGGATCAGCCCCAGCATTTT.

This chain links TRBV4-1 with TRBJ1-2; maybe TRBD1 (6 bases). The CDR3 covers 16 residues. V was pared by 4 bases and J by 4 bases, with 19 bases between. Germline V gene lookup returns CDR1 MGHRA and CDR2 YSYEKL. The chain's CDR3 is CASSRQPGAEGYGYTF. The DNA for the CDR3 is TGCGCCAGCAGCCGCCAACCAGGGGCGGAAGGCTATGGCTACACCTTC.

The rearrangement uses TRBV20-1 and TRBJ2-7; 11 positions agree with TRBD2. The germline CDR1 and CDR2 sequences are DFQATT and SNEGSKA (reference sequence). J gave up 4 bases and V 1 base, and 3 bases lay outside the gene matches. The CDR3 is 14 amino acids. The CDR3: CSARGLAGLYEQYF. The CDR3 coding sequence is TGCAGTGCTAGAGGACTAGCGGGACTGTACGAGCAGTACTTC.

The gene calls are TRBV29-1 and TRBJ2-1; D is possibly TRBD1 (5 bases). Germline-derived CDR1 and CDR2 are SQVTM and ANQGSEA. The CDR3 is made up of 12 amino acids. V was cut by 2 bases and J by 5 bases, with 7 bases left in between. CDR3 amino acids: CSVESRDNEQFF. The CDR3 DNA reads as TGCAGCGTTGAAAGCAGGGACAATGAGCAGTTCTTC.

This chain joins TRBV6-1 and TRBJ2-7, with D possibly TRBD1 on 6 matching bases. The germline V gene has CDR1 MNHNS and CDR2 SASEGT. CDR3 length equals 12 residues. V lost 3 bases to trimming and J lost 5 bases, with 8 bases between them. The chain's CDR3 is CASSEGAHEQYF. CDR3 nucleotides: TGTGCCAGCAGTGAGGGGGCACACGAGCAGTACTTC.